The source of this T cell receptor beta chain is a study of cytomegalovirus exposure and HLA in healthy donors (dated by TCRdb to about 2017). The study in broad terms: An earlier analysis of around 600 of the donors reported 250 to 350 Gb of sequence data and 117 million unique TCR beta sequences from about 179 million T cells. Roughly 300 gigabases of sequencing data and roughly 80 million unique TCR sequences made up an early release that covered under 750 HLA-typed donors. Of the 300 to 450 genotyped donors, 80% to 90% were placed in the genetic ancestry cluster associated with self-reported Caucasian donors. The study aimed to test whether cataloging public T cell receptors could reveal signatures of past pathogen exposure. The study profiled the T cell repertoires of around 700 subjects by immunosequencing and related them to cytomegalovirus serostatus. In addition to the first cohort of roughly 700 subjects, a separate validation cohort of around 110 different subjects was used. To predict cytomegalovirus infection status, the study brought together high-throughput TCR immunosequencing, statistical association of individual TCRs with disease status, and machine learning. In a later analysis, previously published TCR beta repertoires from 500 to 750 donors were re-analyzed and high-resolution HLA genotyping was added so that TCR occurrence patterns could be studied. Rather than drawing on any new phenotypic data, the later analysis identified candidate immune exposures from TCR beta sequences and the way those sequences occurred across donors. An earlier analysis of roughly 600 of the donors used high-throughput TCR beta sequencing to judge whether each TCR beta V gene segment behaved as functional or pseudogenic. Alongside the repertoire data, information on donor age, sex, ethnicity and CMV serostatus was compiled. A later genetic analysis used genome-wide SNP genotypes for about 60% of the roughly 700 donors, treating that subset as a discovery cohort. Every discovery cohort repertoire had been produced on one sequencing platform. Both class I and class II loci were covered by HLA typing, at four-digit resolution. The number of donors typed differed by locus, with 629-630 for A, B, C, DRB1 and DQB1, over 500 for DQA1, about 610 for DPA1, and approximately 470 for DPB1. Because of strong linkage in the cohort, 4 to 6 DR-DQ haplotypes were treated as single units for association and clustering. Among roughly 400 genotyped donors of the cohort, an average of roughly 230,000 unique TCR beta nucleotide sequences was sequenced per donor, of which 15% to 20% were non-productive.

The germline V gene encodes CDR1 LGHNA and CDR2 YNFKEQ. At the junction V is shortened by 3 bases and J by 0 bases, with 12 bases in between. Taken from cysteine to phenylalanine, the CDR3 has 17 residues. Of all the DNA, just the CDR3 is kept, 51 bases in frame from base 1. About this clone: The antigen it binds to is not known. Base qualities were left out, and no much larger clone turns up one base away.

Overall study outcomes, separate from this receptor: The study listed 150 to 200 TCR beta chains as associated with cytomegalovirus. Because counts were too low, roughly 18 rarely observed V segments, including chromosome 9 orphons, were left out of the earlier analysis of roughly 600 of the donors. Roughly uniform sequencing depth across donors was assumed in presence/absence analyses, although this assumption may not hold. Assigning TCR associations to individual alleles was difficult when HLA alleles, especially DR and DQ, strongly co-occurred. Because the 87-base-pair reads could not distinguish some IMGT-functional V segments, including TRBV6-2 and TRBV6-3, those segments were excluded. Several of the top co-occurrence clusters appeared to be linked to parvovirus B19, influenza, CMV and Epstein-Barr virus, according to a later analysis. In a later genetic analysis, a missense DCLRE1C variant was associated with V-gene and J-gene trimming of TCR beta chains, and the association was replicated in an independent cohort. This cohort had only TCR beta chains sequenced, and the lack of alpha or paired-chain data limited which features could be detected. According to a later analysis, most CMV-associated TCR beta chains appeared to be HLA-restricted, and the HLA associations seemed to be driven largely by CMV exposure. The sequencing pipeline was judged likely to have produced a cluster of highly shared sequence variants as a technical artifact. Most TCR sequences were seen in very few donors, while some public TCRs were found in many individuals. The authors suggested that the approach could potentially be generalized to other disease states and immunological phenotypes. Specific HLA alleles were associated with over 15,000 TCR beta sequences at a false discovery rate of 0.05 in a later analysis. In a later analysis, HLA-associated TCR beta chains were found to be more clonally expanded and to have lower generation probabilities than equally common non-associated chains. Immune exposure information for the cohort was limited to CMV serostatus. Cytomegalovirus status was reported to be diagnosed by the classifier with high specificity and sensitivity in both the original and validation cohorts. A later analysis found that TCR association rates varied across HLA loci, with DRB1 alleles showing the most associated TCRs and HLA-C alleles the fewest. According to a later genetic analysis, donors in an Asian-associated ancestry cluster had fewer N-insertions in productive TCRs than the roughly 700-donor mean. Broadly in line with IMGT annotations, most TCR beta V segments showed up in productive rearrangements about 87% or about 30% of the time in an earlier analysis of around 550 of the donors. In vitro tests confirmed that three of the cytomegalovirus-associated TCR beta chains recognize cytomegalovirus antigens. A further reported finding was that TCR beta sequences accurately predicted the HLA-A and HLA-B alleles for most subjects in the first cohort. Linkage disequilibrium might explain the correlated functional status among segregating V segments, but an unknown experimental factor could not be ruled out. HLA typing was unavailable for some donors at each locus, so association tests used only the typed subset.

The cohort was made up of under 800 healthy bone marrow donors. At the time of sampling, all cohort members were nominally healthy, though unrecorded immune exposures were likely present. The donor tested CMV seronegative and was one of the 352 seronegative cohort members. Every donor gave a peripheral blood sample, and the peripheral blood mononuclear cells from that sample were used for TCR beta sequencing. Genomic DNA was extracted from the blood cell samples with the Qiagen DNeasy Blood Extraction Kit. The library was made by the immunoSEQ multiplex PCR assay. For the multiplex PCR, a mixture combining 60 forward primers for TCR Vbeta segments and 13 reverse primers for TCR Jbeta segments was used. The CDR3 region of rearranged TCR beta genes was amplified from genomic DNA by a multiplex PCR assay. The amplified TCR beta libraries were sequenced on the Illumina HiSeq System as 87-base-pair reads. Per the authors' processing: A later analysis counted approximately 84 million unique TCR beta chains across the 666 repertoires, and around 9.9 million of these chains were shared by at least two donors. Raw reads were error-corrected and collapsed into unique sequences by a nearest-neighbor algorithm in which closely related sequences were merged to remove PCR and sequencing errors. To assign V, D and J gene segments, CDR3 sequences were aligned to IMGT reference sequences. For a sequence to be retained, a match of at least six nucleotides was required to both a V gene segment and a J gene segment. A rearrangement was called productive if the CDR3 had no stop codons and remained in frame with V and J, and every other rearrangement was called non-productive. Following IMGT convention, CDR3 was defined as the stretch from the second conserved V-encoded cysteine up to the conserved J-encoded phenylalanine. The earlier analysis of about 570 of the donors excluded any sequence lacking an unambiguous match to a single V gene segment. In an earlier analysis of 587 of the donors, V segments were called functional above 56.7% productive rearrangements and were called segregating when the between-donor standard deviation exceeded 5%. To diagnose cytomegalovirus status from the catalog of TCR beta chain sequences, a statistical classification framework was built. A later analysis assigned V and J genes by comparing TCR nucleotide sequences with IMGT/GENE-DB human TR gene sequences. A later analysis assigned CDR3 sequences and most-parsimonious VDJ recombination scenarios with the TCRdist pipeline. In a later analysis, each TCR beta chain was defined by its CDR3 amino acid sequence together with its V-gene family, and reads lacking a unique V-gene family were excluded. To address suspected cross-contamination and a sequencing artifact, a later analysis removed around 590 highly shared, low-generation-probability nucleotide sequences. For each public chain, a later analysis derived a clonal expansion index from normalized ranks of inferred template counts within each repertoire. Generation probabilities in a later analysis came from a VDJ recombination model fitted to out-of-frame rearrangements, and those results were checked against IGoR. In a later analysis, TCR-TCR, TCR-HLA and TCR-CMV co-occurrence was scored with hypergeometric tests, and a repertoire-size bias correction was applied to TCR pairs. A later analysis estimated false discovery rates by permuting HLA or CMV assignments 20 times. In a later analysis, co-occurring TCRs were grouped using DBSCAN, and TCRdist sequence similarity was added for clustering within HLA-allele-positive subsets. Repertoires with fewer than 30,000 or more than 120,000 public chains were left out of co-occurrence clustering, as were about 5 repertoires with anomalous nucleotide sharing. TCRdb re-hosts the immuneACCESS table, in-frame sequences only. Its copies lack some clones; in the studies checked, an unresolved V gene accounts for under half of them, and the cause for the rest is not known. The V and J calls and clone size are taken from that table; D and trimming were inferred from the DNA. Within this sample are about 160,000 clones, with less than 80% of them counted one time only. The top ten clones comprise approximately 2% of the sample.

The rearrangement combines TRBV4-2 with TRBJ2-6; 5 matching bases give a weak D call of TRBD1. Sequences were obtained from PBMCs. This TCR was recovered from a man aged 35 to 55 in good health and CMV-seronegative. The CDR3 protein is CASSHAEQGSGANVLTF. The bases read TGTGCCAGCAGCCACGCTGAGCAGGGCTCTGGGGCCAACGTCCTGACTTTC.